This T cell receptor beta chain was identified during a study of T cell responses to AZD1222 COVID-19 vaccine. Repertoires were generated with immunoSEQ multiplex PCR, while TCRdb's copy carries only in-frame clones and drops some. The table shows more than 95,000 clones, with 90% occurring only once. Germline loops: CDR1 MDHEN, CDR2 SYDVKM. Unmatched junction bases numbered 9, after V lost 5 bases and J lost 0 bases. The CDR3 is 19 residues long. This rearrangement joins TRBV28 to TRBJ2-2, with 13 bases matching TRBD2. The material sequenced was peripheral blood, taken on day 0 of MenACWY control vaccination. The sequence came from an adult in good health. CDR3: CASSRPRLAGGANTGELFF. The CDR3 DNA sequence: TGTGCCAGCAGTCGCCCGAGACTAGCGGGGGGCGCGAACACCGGGGAGCTGTTTTTT.